This entry concerns a single TCR beta chain. The CDR3 totals 16 residues. V lost 0 bases and J lost 5, with 16 bases in between. Germline loops: CDR1 SGHVS, CDR2 FNYEAQ. TCRdb's copy holds only in-frame clones and misses some; the assay was immunoSEQ multiplex PCR. Of about 81,000 clones listed, approximately 90% are singletons. These data are taken from a study of PD-L1 blockade in urothelial cancer. The material was PBMCs, obtained around atezolizumab (anti-PD-L1) treatment. The TCR sequence derives from a man aged 55-75 years with urothelial cancer. V gene TRBV7-6 combines with J gene TRBJ2-5; a possible D gene is TRBD2 (5 bases). The CDR3 protein is CASSLADRGAWETQYF. CDR3 nucleotide sequence: TGTGCCAGCAGCTTAGCGGACCGGGGTGCTTGGGAGACCCAGTACTTC. Full variable domain (outside the CDR3, taken from reference TRBV7-6 and TRBJ2-5): GAGVSQSPRYKVTKRGQDVALRCDPISGHVSLYWYRQALGQGPEFLTYFNYEAQQDKSGLPNDRFSAERPEGSISTLTIQRTEQRDSAMYRCASSLADRGAWETQYFGPGTRLLVL.